The 2 T cell receptor beta chains presented below share a single source sample, sequenced in a study of graft-versus-host responses after intestinal transplantation. The antigens of these receptors remain unknown. The assay was immunoSEQ multiplex PCR, and TCRdb's table has in-frame clones only and misses some. The sample has about 85,000 clones, around 90% seen once. The sample in question was unstimulated CD8+ T cells sorted from spleen or lymph node cells, obtained before transplant. The receptor source for this set is a human donor who was the organ donor for an intestinal transplant.

The chain recombines TRBV14 with TRBJ2-5; D not certain. The CDR3 is 18 amino acids. The germline V gene has CDR1 SGHDN and CDR2 FVKESK. The ends were cut back, 0 bases at V and 0 bases at J, with 17 bases in the middle. CDR3 DNA sequence: TGTGCCAGCAGCCAAGATCATCTGGTTGGCGGCTACCAAGAGACCCAGTACTTC. Translated, it gives CASSQDHLVGGYQETQYF.

V usage is TRBV10-2 and J usage is TRBJ2-7, with D possibly matching TRBD2 (6 bases). The CDR3 is made up of 15 amino acids. CDR1 WSHSY and CDR2 SAAADI come from the germline V gene. The V end was cut by 0 bases, the J end by 4 bases, with 13 bases between. CDR3 nucleotides: TGCGCCAGCAGTGAGTCCCCGGGACTGCTATACGAGCAGTACTTC. Translating it yields CASSESPGLLYEQYF.